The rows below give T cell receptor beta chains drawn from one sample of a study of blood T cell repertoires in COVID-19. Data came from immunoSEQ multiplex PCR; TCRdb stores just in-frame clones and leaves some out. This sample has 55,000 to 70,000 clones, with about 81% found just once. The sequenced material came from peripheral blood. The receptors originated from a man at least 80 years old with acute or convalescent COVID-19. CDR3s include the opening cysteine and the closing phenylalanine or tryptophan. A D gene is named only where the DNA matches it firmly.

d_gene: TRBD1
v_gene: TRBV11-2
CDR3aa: CASSVGTGTNSPLHF

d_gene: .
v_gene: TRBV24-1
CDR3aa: CATSVALADTQYF

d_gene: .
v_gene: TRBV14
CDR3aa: CASSPTVVNTEAFF

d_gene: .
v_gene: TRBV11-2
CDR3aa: CASSLAYPAGRYNSPLHF

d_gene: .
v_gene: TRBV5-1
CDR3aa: CASSLLPTGGNEQFF

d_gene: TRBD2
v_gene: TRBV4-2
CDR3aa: CASSQDRDGGDWTIGELFF

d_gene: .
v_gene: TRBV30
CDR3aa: CAWSGAGGFSTDTQYF

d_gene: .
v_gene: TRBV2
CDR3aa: CASSVQRADTEAFF

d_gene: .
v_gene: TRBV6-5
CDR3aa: CASSLTKGSHNEQFF

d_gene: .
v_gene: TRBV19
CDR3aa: CASSPGQETQYF

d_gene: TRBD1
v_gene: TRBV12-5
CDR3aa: CASALTGGRCF

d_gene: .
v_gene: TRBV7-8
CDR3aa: CASSLLTGTYEQYF

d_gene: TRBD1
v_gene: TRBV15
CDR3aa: CATSRDPGTGFYSNQPQHF

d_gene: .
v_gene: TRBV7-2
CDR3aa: CASSFSPPKNGGYTF

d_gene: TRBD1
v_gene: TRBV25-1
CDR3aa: CASSDRTGHSGNTIYF

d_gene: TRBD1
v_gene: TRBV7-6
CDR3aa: CASSLRQGGNEQYF

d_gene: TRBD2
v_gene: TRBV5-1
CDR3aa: CASSLEAGARNEQFF

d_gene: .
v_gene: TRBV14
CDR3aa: CASSQDWDLPRDEQFF

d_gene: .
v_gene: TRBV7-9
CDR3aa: CASSLTANYGYTF

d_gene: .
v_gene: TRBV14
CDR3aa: CASSGGSGTPLHF

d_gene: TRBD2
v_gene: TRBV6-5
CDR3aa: CASSRGWREYEQYF

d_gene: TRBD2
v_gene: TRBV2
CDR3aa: CASRPGLAGGEQYF

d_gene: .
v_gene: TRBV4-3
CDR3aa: CASSQEGSYSPLHF

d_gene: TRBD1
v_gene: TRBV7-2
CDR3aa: CASSSRGPYNEQFF

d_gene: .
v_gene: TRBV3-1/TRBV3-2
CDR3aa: CASSQDYGAEAFF

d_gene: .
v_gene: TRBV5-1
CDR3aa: CASRPEGPRGELFF

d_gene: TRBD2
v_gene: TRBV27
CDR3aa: CASSLSGGSFSYEQYF

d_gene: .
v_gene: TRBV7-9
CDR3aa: CASSRMGGISTEAFF

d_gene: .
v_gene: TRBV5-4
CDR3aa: CASMKDRPSHNEQFF

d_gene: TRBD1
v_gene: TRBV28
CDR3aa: CASSLTGPYEQYF

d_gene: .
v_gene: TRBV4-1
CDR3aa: CASSFGQSNYGYTF

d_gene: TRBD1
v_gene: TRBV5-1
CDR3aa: CASSPSLTGYEQYF

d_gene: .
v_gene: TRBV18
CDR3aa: CASSPTGWIYGYTF

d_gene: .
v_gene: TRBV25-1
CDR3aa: CASTTAETAPLHF